This is a list of T cell receptor beta chains from one sample in a study of blood T cell repertoires in COVID-19. Sequenced by immunoSEQ multiplex PCR; TCRdb stores in-frame clones only, minus some. Among approximately 150,000 clones listed, about 86% were seen once. The sequencing input was peripheral blood. Receptors originate from a woman aged 60-75 years with acute or convalescent COVID-19. Each CDR3 is given with its conserved first and last residue.

v_call: TRBV7-8; cdr3_length: 15; j_call: TRBJ2-1; cdr3_aa: CASSLAGASYNEQFF
v_call: TRBV4-2; cdr3_length: 15; j_call: TRBJ2-6; cdr3_aa: CASSQTGAGANVLTF
v_call: TRBV4-2; cdr3_length: 14; j_call: TRBJ2-7; cdr3_aa: CASSQDQASYEQYF
v_call: TRBV6-2/TRBV6-3; cdr3_length: 14; j_call: TRBJ1-4; cdr3_aa: CASSQGGTNEKLFF
v_call: TRBV5-4; cdr3_length: 13; j_call: TRBJ1-1; cdr3_aa: CASSLGGGTEAFF
v_call: TRBV6-5; cdr3_length: 16; j_call: TRBJ1-3; cdr3_aa: CASSYSRGQAGNTIYF
v_call: TRBV5-6; cdr3_length: 14; j_call: TRBJ1-1; cdr3_aa: CASSPEVLNTEAFF
v_call: TRBV29-1; cdr3_length: 13; j_call: TRBJ1-1; cdr3_aa: CSVRPGSNTEAFF
v_call: TRBV7-2; cdr3_length: 14; j_call: TRBJ2-2; cdr3_aa: CASSSSGGPGELFF
v_call: TRBV6-1; cdr3_length: 13; j_call: TRBJ1-1; cdr3_aa: CASSERGQSWAFF
v_call: TRBV11-2; cdr3_length: 15; j_call: TRBJ2-1; cdr3_aa: CASSLALSSYNEQFF
v_call: TRBV6-6; cdr3_length: 17; j_call: TRBJ1-3; cdr3_aa: CASRRNLNIHSGNTIYF
v_call: TRBV7-2; cdr3_length: 14; j_call: TRBJ1-1; cdr3_aa: CASSPLRGGAEAFF
v_call: TRBV4-1; cdr3_length: 17; j_call: TRBJ2-5; cdr3_aa: CASSQSRGGKLEETQYF
v_call: TRBV5-5; cdr3_length: 15; j_call: TRBJ2-6; cdr3_aa: CASRLTGVGANVLTF
v_call: TRBV21-1; cdr3_length: 17; j_call: TRBJ1-6; cdr3_aa: CASSSRQGSSYNSPLHF
v_call: TRBV14; cdr3_length: 14; j_call: TRBJ2-3; cdr3_aa: CASRGQAYTDTQYF
v_call: TRBV4-1; cdr3_length: 14; j_call: TRBJ1-5; cdr3_aa: CASSPLEGNQPQHF
v_call: TRBV11-2; cdr3_length: 15; j_call: TRBJ2-7; cdr3_aa: CASRPYRDSSYEQYF
v_call: TRBV7-9; cdr3_length: 16; j_call: TRBJ1-4; cdr3_aa: CASSSNNRGTNEKLFF
v_call: TRBV6-6; cdr3_length: 18; j_call: TRBJ2-6; cdr3_aa: CASSRQGGSSSGANVLTF
v_call: TRBV9; cdr3_length: 16; j_call: TRBJ2-1; cdr3_aa: CASSVAPSGGAGEQFF
v_call: TRBV6-5; cdr3_length: 15; j_call: TRBJ1-2; cdr3_aa: CASSSTPGGGWGYTF
v_call: TRBV7-6; cdr3_length: 13; j_call: TRBJ1-5; cdr3_aa: CASSSNRDQPQHF
v_call: TRBV28; cdr3_length: 13; j_call: TRBJ1-2; cdr3_aa: CASSLSAGFGYTF
v_call: TRBV27; cdr3_length: 18; j_call: TRBJ1-6; cdr3_aa: CASRRYGDRGQRVSPLHF
v_call: TRBV3-1/TRBV3-2; cdr3_length: 14; j_call: TRBJ2-2; cdr3_aa: CASSWGLNTGELFF
v_call: TRBV11-3; cdr3_length: 12; j_call: TRBJ2-7; cdr3_aa: CASSAGEGEQYF
v_call: TRBV3-1/TRBV3-2; cdr3_length: 13; j_call: TRBJ2-1; cdr3_aa: CASSIGTSHEQFF
v_call: TRBV3-1/TRBV3-2; cdr3_length: 15; j_call: TRBJ2-2; cdr3_aa: CASSPRLTNTGELFF
v_call: TRBV2; cdr3_length: 15; j_call: TRBJ1-5; cdr3_aa: CASRAGSNSNQPQHF
v_call: TRBV4-1; cdr3_length: 14; j_call: TRBJ1-2; cdr3_aa: CASSQQQGIYGYTF
v_call: TRBV4-1; cdr3_length: 19; j_call: TRBJ2-6; cdr3_aa: CASSQVPAGGRLGANVLTF
v_call: TRBV21-1; cdr3_length: 17; j_call: TRBJ1-4; cdr3_aa: CASTKSGETGFNEKLFF
v_call: TRBV19; cdr3_length: 14; j_call: TRBJ2-5; cdr3_aa: CASKRAQGYETQYF
v_call: TRBV10-1; cdr3_length: 13; j_call: TRBJ2-3; cdr3_aa: CASSESMLDTQYF
v_call: TRBV30; cdr3_length: 13; j_call: TRBJ2-7; cdr3_aa: CAWSRDRGDEQYF
v_call: TRBV5-4; cdr3_length: 15; j_call: TRBJ1-2; cdr3_aa: CASSLPGRSNYGYTF
v_call: TRBV2; cdr3_length: 14; j_call: TRBJ2-7; cdr3_aa: CASSGSTGTYEQYF
v_call: TRBV4-3; cdr3_length: 13; j_call: TRBJ2-3; cdr3_aa: CASSSRSMDTQYF
v_call: TRBV19; cdr3_length: 15; j_call: TRBJ2-7; cdr3_aa: CASSLQGGGSYEQYF
v_call: TRBV19; cdr3_length: 15; j_call: TRBJ1-4; cdr3_aa: CASSIAGQGREKLFF